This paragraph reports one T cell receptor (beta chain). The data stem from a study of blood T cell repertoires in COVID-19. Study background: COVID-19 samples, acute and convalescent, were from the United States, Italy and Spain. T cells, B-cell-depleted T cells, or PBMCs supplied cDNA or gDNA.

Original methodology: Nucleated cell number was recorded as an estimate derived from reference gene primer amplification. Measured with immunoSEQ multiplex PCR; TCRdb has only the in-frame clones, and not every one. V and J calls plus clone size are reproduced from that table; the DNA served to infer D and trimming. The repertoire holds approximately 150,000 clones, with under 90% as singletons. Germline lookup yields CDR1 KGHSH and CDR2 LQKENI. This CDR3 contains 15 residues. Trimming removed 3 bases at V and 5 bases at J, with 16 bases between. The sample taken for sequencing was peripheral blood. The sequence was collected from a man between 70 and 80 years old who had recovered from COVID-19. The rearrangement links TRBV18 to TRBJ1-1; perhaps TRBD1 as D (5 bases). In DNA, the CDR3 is TGTGCCAGCTCACCCCCCCAGGGAAGAGGTACTGAAGCTTTCTTT. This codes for CASSPPQGRGTEAFF.